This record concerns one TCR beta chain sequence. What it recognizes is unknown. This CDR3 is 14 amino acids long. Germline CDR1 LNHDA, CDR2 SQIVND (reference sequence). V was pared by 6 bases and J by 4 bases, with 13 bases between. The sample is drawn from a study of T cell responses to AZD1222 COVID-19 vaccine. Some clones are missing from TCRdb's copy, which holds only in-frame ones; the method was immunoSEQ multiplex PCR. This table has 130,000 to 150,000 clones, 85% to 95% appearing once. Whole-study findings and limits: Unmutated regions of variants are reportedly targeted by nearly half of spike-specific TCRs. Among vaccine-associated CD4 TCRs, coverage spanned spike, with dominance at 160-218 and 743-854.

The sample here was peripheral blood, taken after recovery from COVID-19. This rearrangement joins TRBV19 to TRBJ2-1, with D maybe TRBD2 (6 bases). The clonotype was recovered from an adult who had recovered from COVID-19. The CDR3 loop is CASRPGLIYNEQFF. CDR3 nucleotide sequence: TGTGCCAGTAGGCCGGGACTTATTTACAATGAGCAGTTCTTC.